Below are 10 T cell receptor beta chains sequenced from a single sample in a study of cytomegalovirus exposure and HLA in healthy donors. PCR amplification relied on 60 Vbeta primers (plus 13 Jbeta primers). Data came from immunoSEQ multiplex PCR; TCRdb stores just in-frame clones and leaves some out. The sample includes some 110,000 clones, over 65% of them seen just once. The specimen sequenced was PBMCs. All receptors derive from a woman between 35 and 50 years old in good health and CMV-seronegative.

This chain connects TRBV7-9 to TRBJ2-2, with 8 nucleotides matching TRBD1. J lost 9 bases, V lost 4 bases, and 19 bases had no gene match. Germline V gives CDR1 SEHNR, CDR2 FQNEAQ (reference sequence). The CDR3 covers 18 residues. The CDR3 bases are TGTGCCAGCAGCTCTCCCCGGGACAGGTTGGAATTTGGAAGGGAGCTGTTTTTT. Translation: CASSSPRDRLEFGRELFF.

The gene calls are TRBV4-1 and TRBJ2-1, with 10 bases aligning to TRBD1. CDR1 MGHRA and CDR2 YSYEKL come from the germline V gene. Losses at the gene ends were 6 bases for V and 2 bases for J; bases not matched to a gene: 13. The CDR3 totals 18 residues. The CDR3 DNA reads as TGCGCCAGCAGTCCAGACAGGGGGCGCGTGAACGCCTACAATGAGCAGTTCTTC. Amino acids: CASSPDRGRVNAYNEQFF.

This clone is medium-sized within its sample. This sequence joins TRBV28 and TRBJ1-5; D gene uncertain. Germline loops: CDR1 MDHEN, CDR2 SYDVKM. This CDR3 is built from 13 residues. V was clipped by 8 bases and J by 0 bases, with 8 bases between them. CDR3 DNA: TGTGCCAGCCAGAAATATAGCAATCAGCCCCAGCATTTT. As protein: CASQKYSNQPQHF.

The chain couples TRBV9 to TRBJ2-1; TRBD2 aligns across 11 bases. There are 17 residues in the CDR3. In germline, CDR1 is SGDLS, CDR2 YYNGEE. V dropped 0 bases and J dropped 5; count of bases not matched to a gene: 7. CDR3 loop: CASSVGGGTSGNNEQFF. The CDR3 DNA follows: TGTGCCAGCAGCGTAGGGGGGGGGACTAGCGGCAACAATGAGCAGTTCTTC.

This chain links TRBV27 with TRBJ2-1, with D perhaps TRBD2 (6 bases). The V end was cut by 7 bases, the J end by 0 bases, with 13 bases between. CDR1 and CDR2 from the germline V gene are MNHEY and SMNVEV (reference sequence). CDR3 length equals 15 residues. The CDR3 protein is CASTYDGSSYNEQFF. In DNA, the CDR3 is TGTGCCAGCACCTATGACGGGAGCTCCTACAATGAGCAGTTCTTC.

This clone was picked up one time. This chain uses TRBV6-5 with TRBJ2-5, with D possibly being TRBD1 (6 bases). CDR1 and CDR2 from the germline V gene are MNHEY and SVGAGI. The CDR3 contains 12 residues. Trimming left V 6 bases short and J 7 bases short, with 12 bases between. CDR3: CASSLPQGTQYF. The CDR3 DNA follows: TGTGCCAGCAGCCTCCCACAGGGGACCCAGTACTTC.

The chain uses TRBV5-4 and TRBJ2-1, with D tentatively TRBD2 (6 bases). CDR3 size: 14 residues. Trimming took off 4 bases at V and 6 bases at J, with 14 bases between the two ends. Germline V gene data show CDR1 as SGHNT and CDR2 as YYREEE (reference sequence). CDR3: CASSPRDGGNEQFF. CDR3 coding DNA: TGTGCCAGCAGCCCCCGGGACGGGGGCAATGAGCAGTTCTTC.

The V gene is TRBV15, the J gene TRBJ2-2, with 7 bases matching TRBD1. Germline lookup yields CDR1 LNHNV and CDR2 YYDKDF (reference sequence). The CDR3 covers 17 residues. After removal of 0 bases from V and 0 bases from J, the junction contained 4 bases not matched to a gene. The CDR3 coding sequence is TGTGCCACCAGCAGAGAGAGAGGGACAGCGAACACCGGGGAGCTGTTTTTT. It specifies CATSRERGTANTGELFF.

The V call is TRBV13, the J call TRBJ1-1, with 7 nucleotides matching TRBD1. The germline gives CDR1 PRHDT, CDR2 FYEKMQ (reference sequence). CDR3 length: 15 residues. J gave up 3 bases and V 4 bases, and 8 bases lay outside the gene matches. CDR3 region: CASSSLPTGDTEAFF. The CDR3 DNA follows: TGTGCCAGCAGCTCCCTTCCCACAGGGGACACTGAAGCTTTCTTT.

The chain combines TRBV27 with TRBJ2-5; 7 nucleotides line up with TRBD2. The J call is doubtful: the DNA matches TRBJ2-7 better. Germline-derived CDR1 and CDR2 are MNHEY and SMNVEV (reference sequence). The CDR3 has 15 amino acids. CDR3 in DNA: TGTGCCAGCAGGGGGGGGACGACCTCCGTATACGAGCAGTACTTC. This translates into CASRGGTTSVYEQYF.